Following are 24 T cell receptor beta chains from one sample sequenced in a study of OX40 agonist ivuxolimab in advanced cancers. Generated by immunoSEQ multiplex PCR, the TCRdb table keeps only in-frame clones and is missing some. The data hold around 72,000 clones, with approximately 93% observed a single time. The starting material was CD4+ or CD8+ T cells sorted from blood, obtained in a trial of the OX40 agonist ivuxolimab. The receptors derive from an adult with an advanced solid tumor such as melanoma, head and neck, liver or kidney cancer.

The chain combines TRBV29-1 with TRBJ2-7; D might be TRBD2 (6 bases). Germline values: CDR1 SQVTM, CDR2 ANQGSEA. There are 11 residues in the CDR3. Trimming pared 7 bases from V and 9 bases from J, leaving 16 bases between. The CDR3 protein is CSGQYSAGQYF. In nucleotides, the CDR3 is TGCAGCGGCCAGTACTCAGCGGGGCAGTACTTC.

This clone turned up a few times. This chain links TRBV7-2 with TRBJ2-7; tentative D call: TRBD1 (5 bases). The V and J ends lost 5 bases and 6 bases respectively, with 17 bases between them. This CDR3 has 14 residues. The germline CDR1 and CDR2 sequences are SGHTA and FQGNSA. In DNA form, the CDR3 reads TGTGCCAGCAGCGTCGGATGGGGCAGACCCGAGCAGTACTTC. Translated: CASSVGWGRPEQYF.

The genes are TRBV6-5 and TRBJ2-1; D is unclear. CDR3 length equals 13 residues. Between the trimmed V and J ends, which lost 7 bases and 12 bases, there was a span of 19 bases. Germline V CDR1 and CDR2: MNHEY, SVGAGI. The CDR3, as DNA: TGTGCCAGCAAGAGCCAACTTACAATGACGCAGTTCTTC. Translation gives CASKSQLTMTQFF.

The V gene is TRBV19, the J gene TRBJ2-3; 10 nucleotides match TRBD2. The CDR3 is made up of 15 amino acids. The V segment lost 6 bases and the J segment 4 bases; nucleotides outside the gene matches: 7. Germline CDR1 is LNHDA and CDR2 is SQIVND (reference sequence). In DNA form, the CDR3 reads TGTGCCAGTAGGTTCGGAGCGGGGGGGCCAGATACGCAGTATTTT. It yields the protein CASRFGAGGPDTQYF.

J is TRBJ2-2 and V is TRBV27, with 10 bases identical to TRBD1. The CDR3 totals 15 residues. CDR1 and CDR2 from the germline V gene are MNHEY and SMNVEV (reference sequence). V lost 3 bases and J lost 7; bases outside the gene matches: 5. CDR3 sequence (DNA): TGTGCCAGCAGTTTCGGACAGGGGGTGCGCGGGGAGCTGTTTTTT. Encoded protein: CASSFGQGVRGELFF.

V gene TRBV5-1 combines with J gene TRBJ1-1, with D hard to call. V shed 2 bases and J shed 0 bases, with 8 bases lying between them. This CDR3 is built from 14 residues. Germline V gives CDR1 SGHRS, CDR2 YFSETQ. The CDR3 nucleotides read TGCGCCAGCAGCTTAGACACCTTGAACACTGAAGCTTTCTTT. Its translation: CASSLDTLNTEAFF.

V is TRBV7-2 and J is TRBJ2-2; D unclear. Germline lookup yields CDR1 SGHTA and CDR2 FQGNSA. This CDR3 has 15 residues. V was clipped by 0 bases and J by 1 base, with 6 bases between them. CDR3 in DNA: TGTGCCAGCAGCTTAGCGCCGGGGAACACCGGGGAGCTGTTTTTT. This gives the protein CASSLAPGNTGELFF.

J is TRBJ1-1 and V is TRBV6-5; 11 bases map to TRBD1. The CDR3 has 16 amino acids. Germline lookup yields CDR1 MNHEY and CDR2 SVGAGI. Losses at the gene ends were 2 bases for V and 7 bases for J; bases not matched to a gene: 9. The CDR3 is CASSYPGTGGRSEAFF. CDR3 coding DNA: TGTGCCAGCAGTTACCCCGGGACAGGGGGTAGGAGTGAAGCTTTCTTT.

This clone appeared a single time. The gene calls are TRBV10-3 and TRBJ2-3, with 7 bases fitting TRBD2. In germline, CDR1 is ENHRY, CDR2 SYGVKD. Germline trimming cut 8 bases from V and 6 bases from J; bases unmatched to any gene: 2. The CDR3 is 11 amino acids. CDR3 amino acids: CAIEAGDTQYF. The CDR3 DNA sequence: TGTGCCATCGAAGCGGGGGATACGCAGTATTTT.

CDR3 sequence: CASKIVWAETQYF. The CDR3, as DNA: TGTGCCAGCAAAATTGTATGGGCCGAGACCCAGTACTTC. This rearrangement joins TRBV2 to TRBJ2-5, with D unresolved. There are 13 residues in the CDR3. V was clipped by 7 bases and J by 5 bases, with 14 bases between them. Germline CDR1 SNHLY, CDR2 FYNNEI.

The rearrangement links TRBV13 to TRBJ2-7; D is unresolved. The CDR3 has 12 residues. Germline lookup yields CDR1 PRHDT and CDR2 FYEKMQ (reference sequence). V was pared by 1 base and J by 4 bases, with 5 bases between. The CDR3 region has the DNA TGTGCCAGCAGCTTAGCGGGTTACGAGCAGTACTTC. Its translation: CASSLAGYEQYF. Full variable domain (outside the CDR3, taken from reference TRBV13 and TRBJ2-7): AAGVIQSPRHLIKEKRETATLKCYPIPRHDTVYWYQQGPGQDPQFLISFYEKMQSDKGSIPDRFSAQQFSDYHSELNMSSLELGDSALYFCASSLAGYEQYFGPGTRLTVT.

V gene TRBV11-3 combines with J gene TRBJ2-7; perhaps TRBD2 as D (6 bases). The length of the CDR3 is 16 residues. Trimming shortened V by 5 bases and J by 0 bases, and 17 bases separated the two germline ends. The germline gives CDR1 SGHNT, CDR2 YENEEA. The CDR3 sequence is CASSPRAGSLSYEQYF. As DNA, the CDR3 is TGTGCCAGCAGCCCCCGGGCGGGGAGCCTCTCCTACGAGCAGTACTTC.

This chain uses TRBV18 with TRBJ1-2; 7 nucleotides match TRBD1. Germline-derived CDR1 and CDR2 are KGHSH and LQKENI. The ends lost 1 base at V and 2 bases at J; junction bases unmatched: 7. This CDR3 is 16 amino acids long. CDR3 sequence (DNA): TGTGCCAGCTCACCACAGGCGGGACAGCTCAACTATGGCTACACCTTC. It specifies CASSPQAGQLNYGYTF.

The J gene is TRBJ1-1, the V gene TRBV28; 7 bases map to TRBD1. The junction had 9 bases not matched to a gene; V was cut back by 7 bases and J by 1 base. CDR1 MDHEN and CDR2 SYDVKM come from the germline V gene. This CDR3 spans 15 amino acids. CDR3 nucleotides: TGTGCCAGCATCAGACGCGGGACAGCGAACACTGAAGCTTTCTTT. Its translation: CASIRRGTANTEAFF.

The chain uses TRBV20-1 and TRBJ2-5; tentative D call: TRBD2 (5 bases). The V end lost 6 bases, the J end lost 5 bases, and 10 bases lay between the germline ends. In germline, CDR1 is DFQATT, CDR2 SNEGSKA (reference sequence). The CDR3 covers 11 residues. The CDR3 region has the DNA TGCAGTGCCGTTAGGAGGGAGACCCAGTACTTC. This gives the protein CSAVRRETQYF.

The gene calls are TRBV10-3 and TRBJ2-2, with 10 bases fitting TRBD2. The germline gives CDR1 ENHRY, CDR2 SYGVKD. This CDR3 region has 14 residues. V dropped 7 bases and J dropped 7; count of bases not matched to a gene: 6. The CDR3 sequence is CAINLAGVGGELFF. Here the CDR3 DNA reads TGTGCCATCAATCTAGCGGGAGTTGGCGGGGAGCTGTTTTTT.

CDR3 amino acids: CASSTGRAPNEQFF. The CDR3, as DNA: TGTGCCAGCAGCACTGGGAGGGCCCCCAATGAGCAGTTCTTC. This chain connects TRBV21-1 to TRBJ2-1; the table's D call TRBD2 went unverified against the DNA. TRBV21-1 is an annotated pseudogene. The CDR3 runs 14 residues.

The chain combines TRBV5-1 with TRBJ1-2; maybe TRBD1 (5 bases). Germline lookup yields CDR1 SGHRS and CDR2 YFSETQ. The CDR3 has 14 residues. Trimming took 4 bases from V and 5 from J, leaving 15 bases between them. The CDR3 loop reads CASSGSDSLYGYTF. The CDR3 DNA follows: TGCGCCAGCAGCGGAAGCGACAGCTTATATGGCTACACCTTC.

The chain has TRBV28 and TRBJ2-6, with D unclear. CDR1 is MDHEN and CDR2 is SYDVKM in the germline V gene. The CDR3 is 15 amino acids. V lost 3 bases and J 0 bases, leaving 6 bases between the germline ends. CDR3 sequence (DNA): TGTGCCAGCAGTTTCAGCTACTCTGGGGCCAACGTCCTGACTTTC. Encoded protein: CASSFSYSGANVLTF.

This sequence joins TRBV4-3 and TRBJ2-1, with D unresolved. The CDR3 sequence is 15 residues long. Germline CDR1 reads LGHNA; CDR2 reads YSLEER. The V end was cut by 0 bases, the J end by 8 bases, with 14 bases between. The CDR3 spells CASSQEWLAGYEQFF. Written as DNA, the CDR3 is TGCGCCAGCAGCCAAGAATGGTTAGCTGGCTATGAGCAGTTCTTC.

This clone was found a few times. The V gene is TRBV19, the J gene TRBJ1-1; TRBD1 aligns across 8 bases. The V gene's germline CDR1 is LNHDA and CDR2 SQIVND (reference sequence). With V trimmed by 5 bases and J by 2 bases, 10 bases remained unmatched. The CDR3 contains 16 residues. This CDR3 is CASSPWTGRGNTEAFF. CDR3 bases: TGTGCCAGTAGTCCTTGGACAGGGAGGGGAAACACTGAAGCTTTCTTT.

This chain uses TRBV5-4 with TRBJ1-1; D ambiguous. There are 14 residues in the CDR3. Germline CDR1 SGHNT, CDR2 YYREEE (reference sequence). Between the trimmed V and J ends, which lost 0 bases and 1 base, there was a span of 7 bases. In nucleotides, the CDR3 is TGTGCCAGCAGCTTGGGGCTGTCGAACACTGAAGCTTTCTTT. Amino acid sequence: CASSLGLSNTEAFF.

Only a few counts were recorded for this clone. The chain recombines TRBV7-6 with TRBJ1-6; perhaps TRBD1 as D (6 bases). Germline V gives CDR1 SGHVS, CDR2 FNYEAQ. V was trimmed by 5 bases and J by 7 bases, leaving 9 bases between them. The CDR3 loop spans 13 amino acids. Here the CDR3 reads CASSLDRNSPLHF. The CDR3 bases are TGTGCCAGCAGCCTCGACAGGAATTCACCCCTCCACTTT.

The chain is built from TRBV18 and TRBJ1-6; D may be TRBD1 (5 bases). Deletions cut 2 bases from V and 7 bases from J, with 15 bases between. This CDR3 contains 16 residues. Germline assignment: CDR1 KGHSH and CDR2 LQKENI. CDR3 DNA: TGTGCCAGCTCACCAAGTCCGGGGGGAGAGAATTCACCCCTCCACTTT. As protein: CASSPSPGGENSPLHF.